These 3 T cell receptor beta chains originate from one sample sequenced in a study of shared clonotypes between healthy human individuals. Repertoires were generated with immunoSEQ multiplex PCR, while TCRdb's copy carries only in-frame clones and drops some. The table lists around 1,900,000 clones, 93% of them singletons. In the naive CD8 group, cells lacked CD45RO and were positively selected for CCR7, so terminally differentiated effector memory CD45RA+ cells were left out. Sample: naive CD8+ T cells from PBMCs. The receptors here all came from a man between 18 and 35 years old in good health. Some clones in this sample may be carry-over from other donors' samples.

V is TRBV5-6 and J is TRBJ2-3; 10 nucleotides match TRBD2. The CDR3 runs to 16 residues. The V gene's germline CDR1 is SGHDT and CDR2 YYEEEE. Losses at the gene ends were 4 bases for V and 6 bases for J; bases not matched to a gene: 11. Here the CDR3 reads CASSPGESGRADTQYF. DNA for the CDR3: TGTGCCAGCAGCCCCGGGGAGAGCGGGAGGGCCGATACGCAGTATTTT.

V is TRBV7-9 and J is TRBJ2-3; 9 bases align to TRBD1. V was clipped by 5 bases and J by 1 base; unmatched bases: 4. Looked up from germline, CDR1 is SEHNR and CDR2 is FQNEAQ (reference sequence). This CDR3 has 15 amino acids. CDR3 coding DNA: TGTGCCAGCAGCCGCCGGACAGGGGGCACAGATACGCAGTATTTT. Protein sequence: CASSRRTGGTDTQYF.

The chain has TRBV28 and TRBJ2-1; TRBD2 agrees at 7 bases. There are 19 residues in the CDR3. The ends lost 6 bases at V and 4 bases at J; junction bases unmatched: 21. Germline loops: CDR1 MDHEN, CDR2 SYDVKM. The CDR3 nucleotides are TGTGCCAGCAGCTCCAACGGACTAGTCGACCAATTAAGGTACAATGAGCAGTTCTTC. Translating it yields CASSSNGLVDQLRYNEQFF.